This T cell receptor beta chain was captured in a study of molecular identifiers for immune sequencing clone quantification. Using a CD8+CD4-CCR7+CD45RA+ phenotype, naive CD8 T cells were sorted. There are 14 residues in the CDR3. TCRdb called the PCR reads again in MiXCR, with one record for every CDR3 protein. Among some 650,000 distinct CDR3 sequences listed, about 20% were seen once. A word on this clonotype: A much larger clonotype is one base distant, so this may be a read error.

V and J are TRBV12-3 or TRBV12-4 and TRBJ2-5, with D possibly being TRBD1 (6 bases). This receptor was identified in a human donor in good health. Some libraries in this study had Jurkat cell RNA spiked in. Material for sequencing was naive CD8+ T cells from blood, with Jurkat cell RNA spiked in. The subset denotes: FACS-sorted CD8+CD4-CCR7+CD45RA+ naive T cells. This CDR3 reads CASSYRVDGETQHF. DNA for the CDR3: TGTGCCAGCAGCTACAGGGTCGATGGTGAGACCCAGCACTTC.